Following are 9 T cell receptor beta chains from one sample sequenced in a study of cytomegalovirus exposure and HLA in healthy donors (dated by TCRdb to the late 2010s). The library was made by the immunoSEQ multiplex PCR assay. The multiplex PCR relied on a mix of 60 forward primers for TCR Vbeta segments and 13 reverse primers for TCR Jbeta segments. TCRdb took over this immuneACCESS table, retaining in-frame rearrangements with V and J assigned. Such tables are incomplete; in checked studies, under half of the missing clones stem from an unresolved V gene, and the remainder is unexplained. A total of 150,000 to 200,000 clones appear in this sample, approximately 80% of them only once. The ten largest clones represent approximately 15% of the sample. The sample comprised PBMCs. The source is a woman aged 40 to 49 in good health and CMV-seronegative.

CDR3 amino acids: CASSLGTGGYNEQFF. CDR3 nucleotide sequence: TGCGCCAGCAGCTTGGGGACAGGGGGCTACAATGAGCAGTTCTTC. V and J are TRBV4-3 and TRBJ2-1; TRBD1 aligns across 11 bases. With V trimmed by 5 bases and J by 3 bases, 3 bases remained unmatched. CDR3 size: 15 residues. The germline V gene encodes CDR1 LGHNA and CDR2 YSLEER.

The chain carries TRBV2 and TRBJ1-5; no clear D gene. The CDR3 runs 14 residues. Germline V CDR1 and CDR2: SNHLY, FYNNEI. V lost 1 base and J lost 5, with 9 bases in between. The CDR3 reads CASSEGYSYQPQHF. The CDR3 DNA is TGTGCCAGCAGTGAAGGGTACAGTTATCAGCCCCAGCATTTT.

The chain couples TRBV25-1 to TRBJ2-5; D might be TRBD2 (6 bases). Trimming cost V 5 bases and J 0 bases, with 16 bases left between them. The CDR3 has 16 residues. CDR1 and CDR2 (germline): MGHDK, SYGVNS. This CDR3 is CASSPLYGGDQETQYF. For the CDR3, the DNA is TGTGCCAGCAGTCCCCTCTACGGGGGAGACCAAGAGACCCAGTACTTC.

This clone was seen more than once but under ten times. The V and J genes are TRBV19 and TRBJ2-5; the D is unclear. Germline CDR1 reads LNHDA; CDR2 reads SQIVND (reference sequence). The CDR3 covers 14 residues. Trimming left V 4 bases short and J 5 bases short, with 14 bases between. In nucleotides, the CDR3 is TGTGCCAGTAGTACCCAAGCTCTCGGGGAGACCCAGTACTTC. This codes for CASSTQALGETQYF.

The chain carries TRBV11-2 and TRBJ1-1; 10 bases map to TRBD1. The CDR3 covers 16 residues. V gave up 2 bases and J gave up 4 bases; unmatched junction bases: 7. CDR1 is SGHAT and CDR2 is FQNNGV in the germline V gene. The CDR3 nucleotides read TGTGCCAGCAGCTTAAGTCCGGGGACAGGGGCCACTGAAGCTTTCTTT. It specifies CASSLSPGTGATEAFF.

The V call is TRBV7-2, the J call TRBJ1-2; no definite D call. The CDR3 extends over 12 amino acids. Germline loops: CDR1 SGHTA, CDR2 FQGNSA. Trimming took off 5 bases at V and 2 bases at J, with 6 bases between the two ends. In DNA, the CDR3 is TGTGCCAGCAGCCGCCAGAACTATGGCTACACCTTC. This gives the protein CASSRQNYGYTF. The variable domain in full, with the rest retrieved from reference TRBV7-2 and TRBJ1-2, is GAGVSQSPSNKVTEKGKDVELRCDPISGHTALYWYRQSLGQGLEFLIYFQGNSAPDKSGLPSDRFSAERTGGSVSTLTIQRTQQEDSAVYLCASSRQNYGYTFGSGTRLTVV.

The CDR3 DNA follows: TGCGCCAGCAGCTTGGCCAGGGGTAGTGAAAAACTGTTTTTT. This encodes CASSLARGSEKLFF. The chain carries TRBV5-1 and TRBJ1-4, with D possibly TRBD1 on 6 matching bases. This CDR3 comprises 14 residues. The V end was cut by 0 bases, the J end by 7 bases, with 10 bases between. From germline, CDR1 is SGHRS and CDR2 YFSETQ. Using reference TRBV5-1 and TRBJ1-4 for the parts outside the CDR3, the full variable domain is KAGVTQTPRYLIKTRGQQVTLSCSPISGHRSVSWYQQTPGQGLQFLFEYFSETQRNKGNFPGRFSGRQFSNSRSEMNVSTLELGDSALYLCASSLARGSEKLFFGSGTQLSVL.

The chain has TRBV1 and TRBJ2-5; the table assigns TRBD1, which was not confirmed against the DNA. TRBV1 corresponds to a pseudogene. This CDR3 has 15 amino acids. The CDR3 loop is CTSPGGQGHQETQYF. CDR3 DNA: TGCACCAGCCCCGGGGGACAGGGTCACCAAGAGACCCAGTACTTC.

The chain has TRBV19 and TRBJ2-1, with TRBD1 identical over 7 bases. Germline V gives CDR1 LNHDA, CDR2 SQIVND (reference sequence). CDR3 length: 14 amino acids. With V trimmed by 3 bases and J by 8 bases, 7 bases remained unmatched. The CDR3: CASSIRGQRDEQFF. The DNA of the CDR3 is TGTGCCAGTAGTATTCGGGGACAGAGGGATGAGCAGTTCTTC.